The present T cell receptor (beta chain) was sequenced within a study of T cell responses to AZD1222 COVID-19 vaccine. Findings of the study overall: Donor demographics were predominantly white British with a female majority; clonal diversity may be underestimated. Targets within unmutated variant regions were reportedly found for nearly half of spike-specific TCRs. Researchers report vaccine-associated CD4 TCRs spanning spike, with dominance at 160-218 and 743-854. After two AZD1222 doses, spike-specific TCR breadth and depth rose versus day 0.

In regard to this clone: Its antigen is currently unknown.

Some clones are missing from TCRdb's copy, which holds only in-frame ones; the method was immunoSEQ multiplex PCR. The sample holds 85,000 to 130,000 clones, roughly 89% seen once. The V and J ends lost 8 bases and 0 bases respectively, with 13 bases between them. CDR3 length: 14 amino acids. In germline, CDR1 is KGHSH, CDR2 LQKENI. The clonotype comes from an adult in good health. The sample was peripheral blood, taken on day 0 of AZD1222 vaccination. The chain recombines TRBV18 with TRBJ2-5; a possible D gene is TRBD1 (6 bases). CDR3 loop: CASRRSGDQETQYF. The CDR3 DNA is TGTGCCAGCCGGAGGTCAGGGGACCAAGAGACCCAGTACTTC.